This T cell receptor beta chain stems from a study of T cells expressing NK-cell markers (TCRdb year 2020). Looking at the study overall: Roughly 8 donors provided sorted CD3+CD56+NKG2C+, CD3+CD56+NKG2C- and CD3+CD56-NKG2C+ T-cell subsets, whose TCR beta-chain repertoires were profiled. Of the eight sequenced donors, seven were found to be HCMV-seropositive and one was found to be HCMV-seronegative. The eight sequenced donors were randomly selected healthy volunteers, three men and five women. Illumina HiSeq 2000/2500, MiSeq or NextSeq was used to sequence libraries as 2 x 150 bp reads. Broad study findings and their caveats: For over five donors, the dominant CD3+CD56+NKG2C+ clonotypes were among the top 10 CD8+ clonotypes and accounted for about 1.0-8% of CD8+ T cells. Whether the expanded NKG2C-expressing T cell clones were specific for HCMV antigens was left unclear. Those dominant clonotypes were again the most abundant among CD3+CD56-NKG2C+ cells in several donors, at about 25-65%.

HCMV-specific IgG was detected in serum with a commercial ELISA kit to determine HCMV serostatus. Ficoll density gradient centrifugation was used to isolate peripheral blood mononuclear cells from blood. From a lookup of the germline V gene, CDR1 and CDR2 are WSHSY and SAAADI. The CDR3 runs 15 amino acids, cysteine and phenylalanine included. No DNA accompanies this entry. Comment on this clonotype: Its antigen has not been determined.

The sequencer listed for this sample is Illumina HiSeq 2000. TCR beta cDNA libraries were made by 5'RACE template switching that added a universal primer site and unique molecular identifiers. Priming for cDNA synthesis came from the TCR beta constant segment, and two successive PCR amplification steps followed. Under the source paper's analysis protocol: MIGEC was used to demultiplex reads and group the reads by UMI, and MiTCR was used to assemble and quantify clonotypes. To remove erroneous sequences, TCR cDNA sequences were retained only when supported by two or more reads. The tcR package was used for downstream repertoire analysis, and clonotypes were matched between fractions using CDR3 nucleotide sequence together with V segment. VDJmatch was used to annotate antigen specificity against VDJdb, with one amino acid substitution in CDR3 permitted. The reads went through TCRdb reprocessing, and each CDR3 protein sequence gets one entry with no DNA. These V and J calls rely on TCRdb rather than the paper's analysis. The table held for this sample gives some 600,000 distinct CDR3 sequences. Approximately 3.6% of the sample is held by the ten biggest clonotypes.

Sequenced material: blood T cells: a sorted CD56 or NKG2C T cell subset, CD4+ or CD8+ T cells, or bulk PBMC T cells (not recorded which). This TCR derives from a man between 18 and 29 years old in good health. Donor details come from another sample of the same person, matched by shared clones. The chain joins TRBV10-2 to TRBJ2-7; TCRdb's assignment of TRBD1 cannot be checked, as there is no DNA. CDR3 reads: CASSELPGQTYEQYF.